A selection of T cell receptor beta chains follows, all from one sample in a study of T cells after somatic rescue of genetic block. Assay used: immunoSEQ multiplex PCR; TCRdb lists only in-frame clones, some missing. The top ten clones hold 2.5% to 3.5% of a sample with approximately 71,000 clones, just under 95% of them seen once. The sequencing input was peripheral blood mononuclear cells (PBMCs). The receptors originated from a man between 35 and 55 years old. Both conserved end residues are part of each CDR3. Size is omitted from some rows. Given values are once, few, many or a class for expanded clones.

clone size	J gene	V gene	CDR3 protein
.	TRBJ1-2	TRBV7-9	CASSLGAWDGYTF
.	TRBJ2-3	TRBV23-1	CASSPTWVRRRDTQYF
.	TRBJ1-2	TRBV2	CASSDRTENYGYTF
.	TRBJ2-7	TRBV5-1	CASSGGTGIYEQYF
.	TRBJ1-5	TRBV5-1	CASSLTGGGQPQHF
.	TRBJ2-1	TRBV15	CATSATSGTSTYNEQFF
.	.	TRBV5-6	CASSPRDRGYYEQYF
few	TRBJ1-1	TRBV30	CAWVTGIYTEAFF
.	TRBJ2-3	TRBV11-2	CASSLDVSTDTQYF
once	TRBJ2-1	TRBV19	CASSMSGGPNEQFF
.	TRBJ1-5	TRBV7-9	CASSSGTAVNQPQHF
.	TRBJ1-4	TRBV28	CASTLGFRLGDEKLFF
once	TRBJ2-7	TRBV19	CASSASGDYEQYF
.	TRBJ2-3	TRBV27	CASSLSQGTDTQYF
.	TRBJ2-7	TRBV18	CASSLRGNPYEQYF
.	TRBJ2-3	TRBV11-2	CASSPTRSADTQYF
.	TRBJ2-7	TRBV5-4	CASSLVLAHEQYF
once	TRBJ2-5	TRBV27	CASSPRSLGTRWETQYF
.	TRBJ2-5	TRBV5-1	CASSLELAGLETQYF
.	TRBJ1-5	TRBV27	CASSPDRGSQPQHF
.	TRBJ2-2	TRBV19	CASSIVGQGVTGELFF
once	TRBJ2-7	TRBV15	CATSISLGTNDEQYF
.	TRBJ2-5	TRBV7-2	CASSLEVAGGQETQYF
.	TRBJ2-1	TRBV6-5	CASRETSGYNEQFF
.	TRBJ1-5	TRBV10-3	CAISEYKSGSNQPQHF
once	TRBJ2-5	TRBV4-3	CASSQGGAGSGETQYF
.	TRBJ1-2	TRBV6-5	CASSYEGTSYGYTF
.	TRBJ1-5	TRBV27	CASRKGEGNQPQHF
.	TRBJ2-5	TRBV18	CASSPMGAETQYF
.	TRBJ1-1	TRBV10-3	CAISEVRGSYTEAFF
once	TRBJ2-2	TRBV2	CASCQGRRGELFF
.	TRBJ2-1	TRBV5-1	CASSWAGTGVNNEQFF
.	TRBJ2-1	TRBV7-8	CASTRRTSGASSYNEQFF
.	TRBJ1-5	TRBV19	CAKNPGLNTNQPQHF
.	TRBJ2-7	TRBV19	CASSIDRLTRNEQYF
.	TRBJ1-5	TRBV4-2	CASSLYRGSNQPQHF
.	TRBJ2-7	TRBV7-8	CASSYGGRGNEQYF